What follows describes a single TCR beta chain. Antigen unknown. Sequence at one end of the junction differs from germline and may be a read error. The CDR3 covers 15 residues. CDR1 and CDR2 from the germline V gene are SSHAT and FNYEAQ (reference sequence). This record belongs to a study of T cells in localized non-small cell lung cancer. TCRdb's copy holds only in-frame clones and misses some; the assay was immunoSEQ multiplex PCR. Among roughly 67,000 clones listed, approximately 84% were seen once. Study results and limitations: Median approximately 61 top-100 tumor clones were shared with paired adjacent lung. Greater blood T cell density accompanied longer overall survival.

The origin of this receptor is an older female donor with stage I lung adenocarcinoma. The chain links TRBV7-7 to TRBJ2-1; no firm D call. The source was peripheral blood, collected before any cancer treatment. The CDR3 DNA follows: TGTGCTAGCAGCTTTAATCCAGCCGCCTACAATGAGCAGTTCTTC. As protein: CASSFNPAAYNEQFF.